These T cell receptor beta chains were read from a single sample in a study of blood T cell repertoires in COVID-19. Data came from immunoSEQ multiplex PCR; TCRdb stores just in-frame clones and leaves some out. Here the sample spans some 270,000 clones, around nine tenths being singletons. The sample comprised peripheral blood. These receptors all come from a man aged 45-65 years with acute or convalescent COVID-19. The conserved cysteine and the conserved F or W are not part of the CDR3 here.

ASSLDTMPQQNIQY,TRBV7-9
ASNQRQGLGTGELF,TRBV4-2
ASSNDRGTGNTIY,TRBV7-3
ASQGQGGPGELF,TRBV7-3
ASSPLAGDYNEQF,TRBV18
ASWTGGLGNQPQH,TRBV19
SVVLGVNQPQH,TRBV29-1
ASSEAGVAPLGYT,TRBV2
ASSGDSSNQPQH,TRBV2
ASSDGLAGGQETQY,TRBV2
ASSSTESSGNTIY,TRBV7-9
ASSFYAGTSGVRTQY,TRBV27
ASSQDRWDSPNYGYT,TRBV3-1/TRBV3-2
ASSSAMNTEAF,TRBV18
ASSRDRAVDSPLH,TRBV10-2
ASSQERTMTYEQY,TRBV14
ASSTGTGSLSEQY,TRBV7-9
SVNRDRNTEAF,TRBV29-1
AWSVSQTGNEQF,TRBV30
ASSYMGGGQKLF,TRBV6-5
ASSYPAGPGYNEQF,TRBV7-9
ASSPKETQY,TRBV18
AISGQGNGYT,TRBV10-2
ASSLSLRGTGIDGNQPQH,TRBV7-8
ASSEALGGLF,TRBV2
ASSVGAGQAEAF,TRBV9
AWILLSGGPTYEQY,TRBV30
ASSYEVTGFHV,TRBV3-1/TRBV3-2
ASLRPAGYGNTIY,TRBV27
ASSPAALGQGNYGYT,TRBV18
ASRGQGSPLH,TRBV6-5
ASSPGAGWANEKLF,TRBV5-1
ASSFADQETQY,TRBV6-6
ASSEDRGLNQPQH,TRBV6-1
ASSQGLAGGPFDTQY,TRBV6-2/TRBV6-3
ASSQTEAGELF,TRBV3-1/TRBV3-2
ASSLAGPEEKLF,TRBV27
ASSPDGLKQY,TRBV7-9
ASSRQAPNEKLF,TRBV5-1
ASTSTDTGELF,TRBV9
ASSYSTRSDPRKLF,TRBV6-5
ASSEIASVYEQY,TRBV6-1
ASSFGGHNEQF,TRBV5-1
ASSLFPPDSTYEQY,TRBV11-2
ASKSGHQVQETQY,TRBV5-8
ASSPLLGRNTEAF,TRBV7-2
AWSGGGNTIY,TRBV30
ASSPGTSGAETQY,TRBV4-2
ASSLRTGEFYGYT,TRBV7-3
ASSLAGTDISYEQY,TRBV7-7
AISRESKNIQY,TRBV10-3